The next 12 T cell receptor beta chains were all read from a single sample in a study of T cell changes during pregnancy in multiple sclerosis. This table comes from immunoSEQ multiplex PCR, and its TCRdb copy is limited to in-frame clones, with some not included. Among around 96,000 clones listed, just under 95% were seen once. The sample in question was peripheral blood, obtained in the first trimester of pregnancy. The receptor source for this set is a female donor with multiple sclerosis, enrolled in a pregnancy study.

J is TRBJ2-3 and V is TRBV9, with TRBD2 matching 8 bases. CDR1 SGDLS and CDR2 YYNGEE come from the germline V gene. CDR3 size: 17 residues. The J segment lost 4 bases and the V segment lost 4 bases, leaving 14 bases of the junction unmatched. The CDR3, as DNA: TGTGCCAGCAGCCCCCCTCTTCCGCGGGGGGCCGCAGATACGCAGTATTTT. Its translation: CASSPPLPRGAADTQYF.

This chain links TRBV4-1 with TRBJ2-5; TRBD1 matches at 10 bases. Germline V CDR1 and CDR2: MGHRA, YSYEKL. The ends lost 3 bases at V and 3 bases at J; junction bases unmatched: 1. This CDR3 has 14 amino acids. The CDR3 DNA is TGCGCCAGCAGCCACGGGACAGGGGAAGAGACCCAGTACTTC. This gives the protein CASSHGTGEETQYF.

In its sample, this clone was seen a few times. The gene calls are TRBV6-5 and TRBJ1-1, with D possibly matching TRBD1 (6 bases). The germline V and J ends were trimmed by 0 bases and 0 bases, with 11 bases remaining between them. The CDR3 sequence is 16 residues long. Looked up from germline, CDR1 is MNHEY and CDR2 is SVGAGI. The CDR3 reads CASSYSAGVVNTEAFF. CDR3 DNA sequence: TGTGCCAGCAGTTACTCGGCAGGGGTCGTGAACACTGAAGCTTTCTTT.

This chain uses TRBV5-8 with TRBJ1-6, with D hard to call. Germline V gene sequence: CDR1 SGHTS, CDR2 YDEGEE. This CDR3 is 15 amino acids long. The V end lost 0 bases, the J end lost 3 bases, and 7 bases lay between the germline ends. The CDR3 sequence: CASSLEPYYNSPLHF. CDR3 sequence (DNA): TGTGCCAGCAGCTTGGAGCCGTACTATAATTCACCCCTCCACTTT.

This chain connects TRBV27 to TRBJ1-1; D unclear. The germline gives CDR1 MNHEY, CDR2 SMNVEV (reference sequence). The CDR3 has 14 amino acids. V was cut by 8 bases and J by 0 bases, with 13 bases left in between. This CDR3 is CASFPQALNTEAFF. The CDR3 coding sequence is TGTGCCAGCTTTCCCCAAGCCTTGAACACTGAAGCTTTCTTT.

This clone was recorded once. The V gene is TRBV4-1, the J gene TRBJ2-3; a possible D gene is TRBD2 (5 bases). This CDR3 spans 14 amino acids. Germline V lookup: CDR1 MGHRA, CDR2 YSYEKL. The V end lost 2 bases, the J end lost 5 bases, and 11 bases lay between the germline ends. CDR3 nucleotide sequence: TGCGCCAGCAGCCAACTCGGGATCAGAGATACGCAGTATTTT. This sequence encodes CASSQLGIRDTQYF.

The rearrangement uses TRBV7-8 and TRBJ2-1; D unresolved. Germline-derived CDR1 and CDR2 are SGHVS and FQNEAQ. Trimming left V 2 bases short and J 5 bases short, with 4 bases between. The CDR3 length is 12 residues. CDR3: CASSLRDNEQFF. CDR3 DNA: TGTGCCAGCAGCTTACGGGACAATGAGCAGTTCTTC.

The chain uses TRBV9 and TRBJ1-1, with D unresolved. Per germline, CDR1 SGDLS and CDR2 YYNGEE. This CDR3 has 14 residues. V was shortened by 4 bases and J by 7 bases, with 17 bases between the two germline ends. This chain's CDR3 is CASSPPRIANEAFF. In DNA form, the CDR3 reads TGTGCCAGCAGCCCCCCCCGGATAGCTAATGAAGCTTTCTTT.

This chain links TRBV15 with TRBJ1-1; D is possibly TRBD1 (5 bases). Germline V gene data show CDR1 as LNHNV and CDR2 as YYDKDF (reference sequence). This CDR3 spans 17 amino acids. The V gene lost 1 base and the J gene lost 0 bases, with 15 bases spanning the gap. CDR3 sequence: CATSRAPAGRLNTEAFF. CDR3 in DNA: TGTGCCACCAGCAGAGCTCCCGCAGGGCGGTTGAACACTGAAGCTTTCTTT. Together with reference TRBV15 and TRBJ1-1, the CDR3 gives the full variable domain: DAMVIQNPRYQVTQFGKPVTLSCSQTLNHNVMYWYQQKSSQAPKLLFHYYDKDFNNEADTPDNFQSRRPNTSFCFLDIRSPGLGDTAMYLCATSRAPAGRLNTEAFFGQGTRLTVV.

The gene calls are TRBV7-8 and TRBJ1-6, with TRBD1 matching 8 bases. This CDR3 is built from 16 residues. Germline assignment: CDR1 SGHVS and CDR2 FQNEAQ. The trim removed 7 bases at V and 7 bases at J, leaving 12 bases unmatched. This CDR3 is CASTGQGGMRNSPLHF. CDR3 nucleotides: TGTGCCAGCACCGGACAGGGCGGGATGAGGAATTCACCCCTCCACTTT. Based on the CDR3 plus reference TRBV7-8 and TRBJ1-6, the full variable domain is GAGVSQSPRYKVAKRGQDVALRCDPISGHVSLFWYQQALGQGPEFLTYFQNEAQLDKSGLPSDRFFAERPEGSVSTLKIQRTQQEDSAVYLCASTGQGGMRNSPLHFGNGTRLTVT.

The chain uses TRBV6-5 and TRBJ1-1; D is unclear. The CDR3 totals 13 residues. The germline CDR1 and CDR2 sequences are MNHEY and SVGAGI. Trimming pared 5 bases from V and 0 bases from J, leaving 7 bases between. CDR3 region: CASSLSLNTEAFF. CDR3 sequence (DNA): TGTGCCAGCAGTCTATCACTGAACACTGAAGCTTTCTTT.

As for this clone: Other DNA sequences from this sample encode an identical CDR3 as well. The rearrangement joins TRBV5-4 to TRBJ2-1; 11 bases match TRBD2. The V gene's germline CDR1 is SGHNT and CDR2 YYREEE (reference sequence). Germline trimming cut 4 bases from V and 0 bases from J; bases unmatched to any gene: 9. The length of the CDR3 is 18 residues. Written as DNA, the CDR3 is TGTGCCAGCAGCCTGTTAGCGGGGGGGCCGAGCTCCTACAATGAGCAGTTCTTC. Protein: CASSLLAGGPSSYNEQFF.